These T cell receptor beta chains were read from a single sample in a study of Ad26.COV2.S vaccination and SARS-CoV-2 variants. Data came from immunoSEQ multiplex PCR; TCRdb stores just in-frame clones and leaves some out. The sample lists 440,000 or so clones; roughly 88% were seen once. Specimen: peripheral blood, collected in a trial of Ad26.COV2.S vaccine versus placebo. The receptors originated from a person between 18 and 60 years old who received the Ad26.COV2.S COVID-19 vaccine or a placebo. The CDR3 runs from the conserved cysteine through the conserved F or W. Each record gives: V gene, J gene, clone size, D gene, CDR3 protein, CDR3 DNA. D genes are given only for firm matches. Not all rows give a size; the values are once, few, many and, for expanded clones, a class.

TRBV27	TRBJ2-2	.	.	CASSLSGAGELFF	TGTGCCAGCAGTTTATCGGGGGCCGGGGAGCTGTTTTTT
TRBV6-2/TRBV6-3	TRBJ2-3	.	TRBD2	CASSLGASGIPDTQYF	TGTGCCAGCAGCCTAGGGGCTAGCGGGATCCCAGATACGCAGTATTTT
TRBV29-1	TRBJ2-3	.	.	CSVEDGRGTDTQYF	TGCAGCGTTGAAGACGGGAGAGGTACAGATACGCAGTATTTT
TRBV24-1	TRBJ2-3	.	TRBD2	CATSDSRDYMADTQYF	TGTGCCACCAGTGACTCGCGGGACTACATGGCAGATACGCAGTATTTT
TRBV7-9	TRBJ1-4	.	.	CASSSGHYEKLFF	TGTGCCAGCAGCTCGGGACACTATGAAAAACTGTTTTTT
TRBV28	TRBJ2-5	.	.	CASSSTRKETQYF	TGTGCCAGCAGTTCGACAAGGAAAGAGACCCAGTACTTC
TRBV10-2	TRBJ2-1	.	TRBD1	CASSGVTGGIHNEQFF	TGCGCCAGCAGTGGCGTTACAGGGGGAATTCACAATGAGCAGTTCTTC
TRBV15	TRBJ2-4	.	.	CATRGDSSIQYF	TGTGCCACCAGGGGGGACTCTTCAATTCAGTACTTC
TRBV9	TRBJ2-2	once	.	CASSPYREYTGELFF	TGTGCCAGCAGCCCGTATCGGGAGTACACCGGGGAGCTGTTTTTT
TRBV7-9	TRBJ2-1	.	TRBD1	CASSLGEGQGHYNEQFF	TGTGCCAGCAGCTTAGGGGAGGGACAGGGTCACTACAATGAGCAGTTCTTC
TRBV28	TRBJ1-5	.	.	CASSLREQPQHF	TGTGCCAGCAGTTTACGGGAACAGCCCCAGCATTTT
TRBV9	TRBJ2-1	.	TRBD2	CASSPSGSNGNEQFF	TGTGCCAGCAGCCCTAGCGGGAGCAATGGCAATGAGCAGTTCTTC
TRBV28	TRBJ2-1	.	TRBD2	CASSLPSGSNEQFF	TGTGCCAGCAGTCTGCCTAGCGGGAGCAATGAGCAGTTCTTC
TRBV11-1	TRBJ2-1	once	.	CASSLRGNYYNEQFF	TGTGCCAGCAGCTTAAGGGGTAATTACTACAATGAGCAGTTCTTC
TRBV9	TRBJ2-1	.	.	CASSVGGLTTSSYNEQFF	TGTGCCAGCAGCGTAGGGGGGTTGACGACTAGCTCCTACAATGAGCAGTTCTTC
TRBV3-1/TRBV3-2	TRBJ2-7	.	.	CASSQATHRYEQYF	TGTGCCAGCAGCCAAGCAACACATCGTTACGAGCAGTACTTC
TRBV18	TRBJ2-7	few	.	CASSPSRVYEQYF	TGTGCCAGCTCACCGTCCAGGGTCTACGAGCAGTACTTC
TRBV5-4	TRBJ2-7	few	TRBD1	CASSLPPGQGTYEQYF	TGTGCCAGCAGCTTGCCACCGGGACAGGGAACCTACGAGCAGTACTTC